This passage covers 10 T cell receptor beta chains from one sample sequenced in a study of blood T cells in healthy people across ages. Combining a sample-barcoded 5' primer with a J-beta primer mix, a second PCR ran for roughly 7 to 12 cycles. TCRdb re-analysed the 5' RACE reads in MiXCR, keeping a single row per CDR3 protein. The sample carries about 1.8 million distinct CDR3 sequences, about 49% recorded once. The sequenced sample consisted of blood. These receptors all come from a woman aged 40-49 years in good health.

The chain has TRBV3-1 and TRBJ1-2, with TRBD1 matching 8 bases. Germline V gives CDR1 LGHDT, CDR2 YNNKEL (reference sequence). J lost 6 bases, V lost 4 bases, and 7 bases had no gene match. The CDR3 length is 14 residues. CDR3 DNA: TGTGCCAGCAGCCTTGGGACAGGAATGGATGGCTACACCTTC. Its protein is CASSLGTGMDGYTF.

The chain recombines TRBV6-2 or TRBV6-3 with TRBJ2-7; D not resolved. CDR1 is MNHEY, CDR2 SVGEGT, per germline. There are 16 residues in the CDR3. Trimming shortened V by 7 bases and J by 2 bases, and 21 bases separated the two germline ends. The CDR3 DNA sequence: TGTGCCAGCACTCACGGGCTAGGAATCACTCCCTACGAGCAGTACTTC. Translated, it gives CASTHGLGITPYEQYF.

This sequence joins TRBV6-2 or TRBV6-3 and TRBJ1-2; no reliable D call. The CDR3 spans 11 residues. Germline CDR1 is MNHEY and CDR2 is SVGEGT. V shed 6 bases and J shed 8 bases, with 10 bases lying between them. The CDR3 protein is CASSPKEGYTF. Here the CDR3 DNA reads TGTGCCAGCAGCCCTAAGGAAGGCTACACCTTC.

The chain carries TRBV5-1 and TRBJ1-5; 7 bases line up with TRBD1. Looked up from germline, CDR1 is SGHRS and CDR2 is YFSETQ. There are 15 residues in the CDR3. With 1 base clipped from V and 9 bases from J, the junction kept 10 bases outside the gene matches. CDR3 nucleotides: TGCGCCAGCAGCTTGACAGGGGCCAACAGGGCGCCCCAGCATTTT. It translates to CASSLTGANRAPQHF.

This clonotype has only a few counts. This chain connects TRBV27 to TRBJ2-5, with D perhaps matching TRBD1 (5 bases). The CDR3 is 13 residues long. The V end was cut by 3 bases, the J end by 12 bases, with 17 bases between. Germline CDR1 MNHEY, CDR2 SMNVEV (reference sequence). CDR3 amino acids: CASSFSESGREYF. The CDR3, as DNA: TGTGCCAGCAGTTTCTCAGAGTCCGGCAGGGAGTACTTC.

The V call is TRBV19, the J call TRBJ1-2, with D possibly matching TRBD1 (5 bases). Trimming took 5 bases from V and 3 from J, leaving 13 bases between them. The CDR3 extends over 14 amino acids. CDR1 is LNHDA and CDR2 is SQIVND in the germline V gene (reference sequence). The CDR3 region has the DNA TGTGCCAGTAGTGTTTTACCGGGGGACTATGGCTACACCTTC. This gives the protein CASSVLPGDYGYTF.

The CDR3 reads CASSSRDNSYGYTF. The CDR3 coding sequence is TGTGCCAGCAGCTCCCGGGACAACAGCTATGGCTACACCTTC. This rearrangement joins TRBV11-1 to TRBJ1-2; D is possibly TRBD1 (6 bases). The CDR3 has 14 residues. V was clipped by 4 bases and J by 4 bases, with 13 bases between them. Per the germline V gene, CDR1 is SGHAT and CDR2 is FQDESV (reference sequence).

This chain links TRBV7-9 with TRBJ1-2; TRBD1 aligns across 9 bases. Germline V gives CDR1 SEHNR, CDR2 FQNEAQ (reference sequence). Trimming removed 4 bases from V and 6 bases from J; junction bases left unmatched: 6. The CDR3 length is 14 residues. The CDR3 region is CASSSPGQGHGYTF. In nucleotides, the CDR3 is TGTGCCAGCAGCTCACCGGGACAGGGACATGGCTACACCTTC.

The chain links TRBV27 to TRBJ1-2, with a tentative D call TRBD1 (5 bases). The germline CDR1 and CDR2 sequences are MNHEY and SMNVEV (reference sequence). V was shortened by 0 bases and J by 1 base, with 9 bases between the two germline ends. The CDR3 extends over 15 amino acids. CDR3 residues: CASSLSSGVNYGYTF. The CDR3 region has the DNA TGTGCCAGCAGTTTATCTTCGGGGGTTAACTATGGCTACACCTTC.

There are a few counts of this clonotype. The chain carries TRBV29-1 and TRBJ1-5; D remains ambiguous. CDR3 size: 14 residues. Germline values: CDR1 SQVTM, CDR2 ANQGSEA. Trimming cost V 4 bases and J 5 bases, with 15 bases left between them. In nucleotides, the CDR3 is TGCAGCGTTGGGTCTGGGAGAATGGATCAGCCCCAGCATTTT. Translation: CSVGSGRMDQPQHF.